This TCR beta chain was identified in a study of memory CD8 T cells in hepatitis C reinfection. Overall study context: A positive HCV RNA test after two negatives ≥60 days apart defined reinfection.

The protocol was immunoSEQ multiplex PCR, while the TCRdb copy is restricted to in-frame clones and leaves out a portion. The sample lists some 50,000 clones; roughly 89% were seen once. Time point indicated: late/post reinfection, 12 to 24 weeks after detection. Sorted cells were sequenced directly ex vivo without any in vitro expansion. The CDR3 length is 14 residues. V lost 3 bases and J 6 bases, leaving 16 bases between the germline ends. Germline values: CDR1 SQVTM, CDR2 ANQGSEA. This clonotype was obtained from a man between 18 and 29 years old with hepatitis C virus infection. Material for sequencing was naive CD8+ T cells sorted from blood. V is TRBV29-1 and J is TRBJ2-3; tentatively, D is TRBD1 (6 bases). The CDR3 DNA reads TGCAGCGTTGAGGGACAAGGGGTGGTGGATACGCAGTATTTT. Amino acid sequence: CSVEGQGVVDTQYF.